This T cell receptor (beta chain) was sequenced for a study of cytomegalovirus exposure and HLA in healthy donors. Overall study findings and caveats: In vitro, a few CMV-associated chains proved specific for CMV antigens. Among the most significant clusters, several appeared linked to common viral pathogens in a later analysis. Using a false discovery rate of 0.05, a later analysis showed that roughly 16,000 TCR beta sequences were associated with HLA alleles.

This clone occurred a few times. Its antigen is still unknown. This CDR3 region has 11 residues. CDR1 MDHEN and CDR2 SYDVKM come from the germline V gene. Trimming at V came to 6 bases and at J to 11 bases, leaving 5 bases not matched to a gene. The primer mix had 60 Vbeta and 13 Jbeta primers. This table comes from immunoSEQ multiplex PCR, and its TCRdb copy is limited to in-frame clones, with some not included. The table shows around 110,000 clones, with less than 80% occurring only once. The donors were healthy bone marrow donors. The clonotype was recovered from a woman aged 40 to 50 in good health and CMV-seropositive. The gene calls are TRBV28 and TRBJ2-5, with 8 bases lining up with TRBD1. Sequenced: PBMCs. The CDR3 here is CASRMTGEQYF. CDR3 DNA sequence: TGTGCCAGCAGAATGACAGGGGAGCAGTACTTC.